A single sample is the source of the 11 T cell receptor beta chains below, sequenced in a study of tissue T cells after allogeneic stem cell transplantation. Enrolled prospectively were adult allogeneic hematopoietic cell transplant recipients whose graft-versus-host disease was steroid-refractory. Assay: immunoSEQ multiplex PCR; the TCRdb copy retains only in-frame clones and omits some. Of thousands of clones in the sample, around four fifths were seen once. The sequences come from esophageal tissue, collected at autopsy. These receptors came from a male patient aged 60 or older with steroid-refractory graft-versus-host disease after an allogeneic stem cell transplant. Some of the T cells may derive from the graft donor.

The V and J genes are TRBV18 and TRBJ1-1; 9 nucleotides agree with TRBD1. V shed 3 bases and J 1 base; nucleotides not matched to a gene: 0. The CDR3 spans 14 residues. CDR1 and CDR2 (germline): KGHSH, LQKENI. The CDR3 is CASSPGQGNTEAFF. As DNA, the CDR3 is TGTGCCAGCTCACCGGGACAGGGGAACACTGAAGCTTTCTTT.

The rearrangement links TRBV7-2 to TRBJ2-1; TRBD2 might be the D (5 bases). The CDR3 is 15 residues long. Germline values: CDR1 SGHTA, CDR2 FQGNSA. The V end lost 0 bases, the J end lost 2 bases, and 8 bases lay between the germline ends. The CDR3 spells CASSLALGTYNEQFF. CDR3 nucleotide sequence: TGTGCCAGCAGCTTAGCCCTCGGGACCTACAATGAGCAGTTCTTC.

The chain combines TRBV10-3 with TRBJ2-7; perhaps TRBD2 as D (6 bases). V lost 10 bases and J lost 3, with 16 bases in between. The germline CDR1 and CDR2 sequences are ENHRY and SYGVKD. This CDR3 comprises 13 residues. In nucleotides, the CDR3 is TGTGCCACCTCGGCCGGGGGTGACTACGAGCAGTACTTC. Encoded protein: CATSAGGDYEQYF.

The chain uses TRBV27 and TRBJ2-7; no definite D call. V was clipped by 3 bases and J by 6 bases, with 6 bases between them. The CDR3 is 11 residues long. Germline V gene data show CDR1 as MNHEY and CDR2 as SMNVEV (reference sequence). In DNA form, the CDR3 reads TGTGCCAGCAGTTTGGGGATCGAGCAGTACTTC. It is translated as CASSLGIEQYF.

The chain links TRBV28 to TRBJ2-7; D possibly uses TRBD1 or TRBD2 (6 bases each). This CDR3 region has 15 residues. V was shortened by 3 bases and J by 0 bases, with 12 bases between the two germline ends. Germline assignment: CDR1 MDHEN and CDR2 SYDVKM. In nucleotides, the CDR3 is TGTGCCAGCAGTTTCTCAGGGGAGGACTCCTACGAGCAGTACTTC. Amino acid sequence: CASSFSGEDSYEQYF.

This clone was detected a few times. The chain joins TRBV5-4 to TRBJ1-4; D remains ambiguous. Germline V gives CDR1 SGHNT, CDR2 YYREEE (reference sequence). The CDR3 spans 14 residues. The V and J ends lost 1 base and 7 bases respectively, with 11 bases between them. CDR3 sequence (DNA): TGTGCCAGCAGCTTGAACACATTTGGTGAAAAACTGTTTTTT. This codes for CASSLNTFGEKLFF.

V gene TRBV27 combines with J gene TRBJ2-3, with D possibly called TRBD1 or TRBD2 (6 bases each). Germline V gene lookup returns CDR1 MNHEY and CDR2 SMNVEV (reference sequence). V shed 2 bases and J shed 0 bases, with 12 bases lying between them. CDR3 size: 16 residues. DNA of the CDR3: TGTGCCAGCAGTTTAGAACGGGGGCTCAGCACAGATACGCAGTATTTT. Protein: CASSLERGLSTDTQYF.

A single count supports this clone. This chain connects TRBV5-1 to TRBJ1-1; TRBD1 matches at 10 bases. V was pared by 0 bases and J by 0 bases, with 8 bases of the junction left unmatched. The CDR3 sequence is 18 residues long. The germline V gene has CDR1 SGHRS and CDR2 YFSETQ. The CDR3 is CASSLAGQGNTMNTEAFF. DNA of the CDR3: TGCGCCAGCAGCTTGGCGGGACAGGGGAACACCATGAACACTGAAGCTTTCTTT.

This rearrangement joins TRBV30 to TRBJ2-1; 7 bases are a match to TRBD1. Germline V gene data show CDR1 as GTSNPN and CDR2 as SVGIG (reference sequence). V lost 3 bases and J lost 1; bases outside the gene matches: 3. This CDR3 is 14 amino acids long. The CDR3 coding sequence is TGTGCCTGGAGATGGGACAGATCCTACAATGAGCAGTTCTTC. Translation gives CAWRWDRSYNEQFF.

The J gene is TRBJ2-5, the V gene TRBV10-1; D gene ambiguous. This CDR3 has 13 amino acids. With 6 bases removed from V and 2 bases from J, the gap between germline ends came to 10 bases. CDR1 and CDR2 from the germline V gene are WNHNN and SYGVQD (reference sequence). This CDR3 reads CASSRSSQETQYF. The DNA for the CDR3 is TGCGCCAGCAGCCGGTCAAGTCAAGAGACCCAGTACTTC.

The CDR3, as DNA: TGTGCCAGCAGTTTAGTGGGGAACGAGCAGTACTTC. Translated, it gives CASSLVGNEQYF. The chain joins TRBV27 to TRBJ2-7; no firm D call. The V and J ends lost 2 bases and 5 bases respectively, with 7 bases between them. The CDR3 has 12 residues. Germline V gene sequence: CDR1 MNHEY, CDR2 SMNVEV (reference sequence).